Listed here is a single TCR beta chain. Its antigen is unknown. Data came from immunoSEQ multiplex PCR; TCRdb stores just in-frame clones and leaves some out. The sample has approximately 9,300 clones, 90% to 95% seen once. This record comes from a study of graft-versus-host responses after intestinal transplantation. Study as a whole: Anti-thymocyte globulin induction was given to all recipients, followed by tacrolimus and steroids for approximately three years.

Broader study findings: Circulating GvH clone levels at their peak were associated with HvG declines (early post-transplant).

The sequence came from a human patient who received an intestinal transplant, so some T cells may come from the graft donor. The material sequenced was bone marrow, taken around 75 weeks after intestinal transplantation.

The CDR3 reads CASSPRDLPYNEQFF. CDR3 DNA sequence: TGTGCCAGCAGCCCCCGGGACTTACCCTACAATGAGCAGTTCTTC. The chain employs TRBV7-3 and TRBJ2-1; tentatively, D is TRBD2 (6 bases). The CDR3 sequence is 15 residues long. Germline CDR1 reads SGHTA; CDR2 reads FQGTGA. V lost 5 bases, J lost 2 bases, and 13 bases lay in between.